This entry lists 7 T cell receptor beta chains sequenced from one sample in a study of blood T cells in healthy people across ages. The use of a sample-barcoded 5' primer and a J-beta primer mix characterized a second PCR of 7 to 11 cycles. TCRdb re-called the 5' RACE reads through MiXCR, storing one row per CDR3 protein. Of roughly 800,000 distinct CDR3 sequences in the sample, around 25% are singletons; the top ten hold about 3%. The sample also formed part of further work on T cells of mothers and their children.

Sequenced material: blood. The receptors derive from a boy aged 10-17 years in good health.

This rearrangement joins TRBV6-1 to TRBJ1-2, with a possible D match to TRBD1 (5 bases). V lost 3 bases and J lost 4, with 15 bases in between. CDR3 length equals 15 residues. The germline CDR1 and CDR2 sequences are MNHNS and SASEGT. The CDR3 loop is CASSDGGIRGYGYTF. The CDR3 DNA sequence: TGTGCCAGCAGTGATGGGGGAATTCGGGGCTATGGCTACACCTTC.

Here the CDR3 reads CASSQDTAGHSEQYF. The CDR3 DNA follows: TGCGCCAGCAGCCAAGACACAGCGGGACACTCCGAGCAGTACTTC. The V and J genes are TRBV4-1 and TRBJ2-7; D is perhaps TRBD2 (7 bases). CDR3 length: 15 amino acids. Trimming pared 0 bases from V and 6 bases from J, leaving 15 bases between. Germline assignment: CDR1 MGHRA and CDR2 YSYEKL.

J is TRBJ2-5 and V is TRBV5-5; D is undetermined. This CDR3 is built from 15 residues. Trimming removed 4 bases at V and 2 bases at J, with 15 bases between. From germline, CDR1 is SGHKS and CDR2 YYEKEE (reference sequence). The CDR3 DNA reads as TGTGCCAGCAGCCACGTCCCTACAGAACAAGAGACCCAGTACTTC. This codes for CASSHVPTEQETQYF.

V gene TRBV29-1 combines with J gene TRBJ2-7; 9 bases agree with TRBD1. In germline, CDR1 is SQVTM, CDR2 ANQGSEA. Trimming at V came to 4 bases and at J to 7 bases, leaving 29 bases not matched to a gene. The CDR3 runs to 20 residues. The CDR3 DNA sequence: TGCAGCGTTGCCGGAATGTGGGCCTCAATCAGGGGACAGGGCCGATTAGAGCAGTACTTC. Protein: CSVAGMWASIRGQGRLEQYF.

The chain uses TRBV4-1 and TRBJ2-5; 9 bases match TRBD1. Near its end, the DNA agrees better with TRBJ2-7, so the J call may be wrong. CDR3 size: 17 residues. Germline V gene data show CDR1 as MGHRA and CDR2 as YSYEKL. This CDR3 reads CASSPKLLRDRASEQYF. The DNA of the CDR3 is TGCGCCAGCAGCCCTAAACTCCTGAGGGACAGGGCATCCGAGCAGTACTTC.

There are a few counts of this clonotype. The CDR3 region is CSARVTGAGNQPQHF. The CDR3 nucleotides are TGCAGTGCTAGAGTAACAGGGGCTGGGAATCAGCCCCAGCATTTT. V gene TRBV20-1 combines with J gene TRBJ1-5; TRBD1 aligns across 7 bases. The CDR3 is made up of 15 amino acids. With 1 base clipped from V and 4 bases from J, the junction kept 7 bases outside the gene matches. CDR1 is DFQATT and CDR2 is SNEGSKA in the germline V gene (reference sequence).

This chain uses TRBV2 with TRBJ2-3, with D uncertain. CDR3 size: 14 residues. The V gene's germline CDR1 is SNHLY and CDR2 FYNNEI. V lost 7 bases, J lost 4 bases, and 15 bases lay in between. DNA of the CDR3: TGTGCCAGCACCCCGGGCCCTCCCGCAGATACGCAGTATTTT. The encoded protein is CASTPGPPADTQYF.